This entry lists 32 T cell receptor beta chains sequenced from one sample in a study of TIL therapy for anti-PD-1-resistant metastatic lung cancer. Regarding time point: pre-treatment sample, taken before nivolumab and TIL therapy. The tumor samples were excised metastases, mostly pleural nodules or supraclavicular lymph nodes. The libraries were made with immunoSEQ v3. The protocol was immunoSEQ multiplex PCR, while the TCRdb copy is restricted to in-frame clones and leaves out a portion. The table has some 13,000 clones, about three fifths seen once. The sample here was tumor tissue, taken at baseline. The receptors were sampled from a woman aged 30 to 85 with non-small cell lung cancer.

The rearrangement joins TRBV18 to TRBJ1-1; D perhaps matches TRBD1 (6 bases). CDR1 KGHSH and CDR2 LQKENI come from the germline V gene. Trimming took 4 bases from V and 7 from J, leaving 19 bases between them. The CDR3 runs 15 residues. CDR3 sequence (DNA): TGTGCCAGCTCACTTCCCGTAGGACAGCGGTATGAAGCTTTCTTT. Translation gives CASSLPVGQRYEAFF. Complete variable domain (other parts from reference TRBV18 and TRBJ1-1): NAGVMQNPRHLVRRRGQEARLRCSPMKGHSHVYWYRQLPEEGLKFMVYLQKENIIDESGMPKERFSAEFPKEGPSILRIQQVVRGDSAAYFCASSLPVGQRYEAFFGQGTRLTVV.

The genes are TRBV7-2 and TRBJ1-6; tentatively, D is TRBD1 (6 bases). Germline V CDR1 and CDR2: SGHTA, FQGNSA. V dropped 5 bases and J dropped 12 bases, with 14 bases sitting between them. CDR3 length: 13 amino acids. The CDR3 DNA follows: TGTGCCAGCAGCCCAGGACAGCAGAGACCCCTCCACTTT. This encodes CASSPGQQRPLHF.

V gene TRBV10-2 combines with J gene TRBJ2-7, with 9 bases lining up with TRBD2. The length of the CDR3 is 18 residues. V shed 4 bases and J 1 base; nucleotides not matched to a gene: 14. Per germline, CDR1 WSHSY and CDR2 SAAADI. The CDR3 loop is CASSAGWRGAGGSYEQYF. CDR3 DNA: TGCGCCAGCAGTGCCGGCTGGAGAGGAGCGGGAGGATCCTACGAGCAGTACTTC.

The chain couples TRBV23-1 to TRBJ1-1, with TRBD1 identical over 11 bases. TRBV23-1 is placed among ORFs of uncertain function. The CDR3 covers 17 residues. Trimming at V came to 1 base and at J to 7 bases, leaving 11 bases not matched to a gene. CDR3 coding DNA: TGCGCCAGCAGTCAATGGACAGGGGGCGTGAGTGGGAGTGAAGCTTTCTTT. Residues: CASSQWTGGVSGSEAFF.

The rearrangement joins TRBV27 to TRBJ2-2, with TRBD2 identical over 9 bases. CDR1 is MNHEY, CDR2 SMNVEV, per germline (reference sequence). The V segment lost 7 bases and the J segment 2 bases; nucleotides outside the gene matches: 11. The CDR3 loop spans 17 amino acids. CDR3 sequence: CASTMGLAGYNTGELFF. Written as DNA, the CDR3 is TGTGCCAGCACCATGGGGCTAGCGGGATATAACACCGGGGAGCTGTTTTTT.

This clone was seen only a few times. This chain uses TRBV19 with TRBJ2-4, with D possibly called TRBD1 or TRBD2 (6 bases each). CDR1 is LNHDA, CDR2 SQIVND, per germline (reference sequence). The germline V and J ends were trimmed by 2 bases and 2 bases, with 10 bases remaining between them. The CDR3 totals 15 residues. CDR3 amino acids: CASSIRGPTKNIQYF. As DNA, the CDR3 is TGTGCCAGTAGTATACGGGGGCCGACCAAAAACATTCAGTACTTC.

The V call is TRBV9, the J call TRBJ2-2, with D uncertain. Between the trimmed V and J ends, which lost 4 bases and 4 bases, there was a span of 5 bases. Germline V gene lookup returns CDR1 SGDLS and CDR2 YYNGEE. The CDR3 has 12 residues. The CDR3 region has the DNA TGTGCCAGCAGCCCGCGCACCGGGGAGCTGTTTTTT. It encodes CASSPRTGELFF.

This clone was picked up a small number of times. This chain connects TRBV7-9 to TRBJ1-2, with 7 bases matching TRBD1. There are 14 residues in the CDR3. V lost 1 base to trimming and J lost 5 bases; unmatched junction nucleotides: 4. Germline CDR1 and CDR2: SEHNR and FQNEAQ (reference sequence). CDR3 loop: CASSLGQGDYGYTF. The DNA of the CDR3 is TGTGCCAGCAGCTTAGGACAGGGCGATTATGGCTACACCTTC.

CDR3 region: CASSYSPGSVNYGYTF. The CDR3 DNA reads as TGTGCCAGCAGTTATTCCCCGGGATCCGTTAACTATGGCTACACCTTC. V gene TRBV6-5 combines with J gene TRBJ1-2, with D unresolved. The V gene lost 3 bases and the J gene lost 1 base, with 15 bases spanning the gap. This CDR3 has 16 residues. Germline V gives CDR1 MNHEY, CDR2 SVGAGI.

In nucleotides, the CDR3 is TGTGCCAGCTCACCAACCCCGGGGGAGCAGTTCTTC. Residues: CASSPTPGEQFF. The V and J genes are TRBV18 and TRBJ2-1; tentative D call: TRBD2 (5 bases). Per the germline V gene, CDR1 is KGHSH and CDR2 is LQKENI. The CDR3 covers 12 residues. Trimming stripped 2 bases from V and 10 bases from J, with 9 bases between. The complete variable domain, with remaining parts taken from reference TRBV18 and TRBJ2-1, reads NAGVMQNPRHLVRRRGQEARLRCSPMKGHSHVYWYRQLPEEGLKFMVYLQKENIIDESGMPKERFSAEFPKEGPSILRIQQVVRGDSAAYFCASSPTPGEQFFGPGTRLTVL.

CDR3 sequence reads: CASSDWTENSPLHF. The CDR3 coding sequence is TGTGCCAGCAGTGACTGGACAGAGAATTCACCCCTCCACTTT. The J gene is TRBJ1-6, the V gene TRBV2; TRBD1 might be the D (6 bases). The germline V gene encodes CDR1 SNHLY and CDR2 FYNNEI. Trimming took off 3 bases at V and 7 bases at J, with 10 bases between the two ends. This CDR3 is built from 14 residues.

This clone was seen only a few times. The chain has TRBV7-2 and TRBJ1-6; no clear D gene. Per the germline V gene, CDR1 is SGHTA and CDR2 is FQGNSA. CDR3 length equals 15 residues. Trimming took off 1 base at V and 10 bases at J, with 14 bases between the two ends. This chain's CDR3 is CASSLDWSDRSPLHF. The CDR3 DNA is TGTGCCAGCAGCTTAGACTGGTCCGATAGGTCACCCCTCCACTTT.

V and J are TRBV28 and TRBJ2-1; D call uncertain. The CDR3 totals 15 residues. The ends were cut back, 3 bases at V and 0 bases at J, with 9 bases in the middle. The germline gives CDR1 MDHEN, CDR2 SYDVKM. The CDR3, as DNA: TGTGCCAGCAGTTTCGGCCAGTTCTCCTACAATGAGCAGTTCTTC. It translates to CASSFGQFSYNEQFF.

This clone is medium-sized in the sample. The genes are TRBV25-1 and TRBJ2-1; TRBD1 might be the D (6 bases). The CDR3 extends over 15 amino acids. V lost 5 bases, J lost 10 bases, and 21 bases lay in between. Per the germline V gene, CDR1 is MGHDK and CDR2 is SYGVNS. The CDR3 loop reads CASSRDQGGLGEQFF. The CDR3 nucleotides read TGTGCCAGCAGTAGGGACCAAGGGGGTTTGGGGGAGCAGTTCTTC.

The chain is built from TRBV18 and TRBJ1-5, with 8 bases aligning to TRBD1. The CDR3 totals 15 residues. CDR1 and CDR2 (germline): KGHSH, LQKENI. V was pared by 3 bases and J by 6 bases, with 7 bases of the junction left unmatched. This CDR3 reads CASSPVRGQGQPQHF. The CDR3 DNA reads as TGTGCCAGCTCACCGGTCAGGGGGCAGGGTCAGCCCCAGCATTTT.

A note on this clone: Other nucleotide sequences from this sample produce the same CDR3. V gene TRBV5-6 combines with J gene TRBJ2-5; D is uncertain. The CDR3 covers 11 residues. The germline V and J ends were trimmed by 4 bases and 5 bases, with 6 bases remaining between them. The germline V gene encodes CDR1 SGHDT and CDR2 YYEEEE. CDR3 residues: CASSVRETQYF. As DNA, the CDR3 is TGTGCCAGCAGCGTGAGGGAGACCCAGTACTTC.

The chain uses TRBV29-1 and TRBJ1-1; weak D call: TRBD1 (6 bases). Germline values: CDR1 SQVTM, CDR2 ANQGSEA. CDR3 length: 13 residues. The ends were cut back, 3 bases at V and 3 bases at J, with 11 bases in the middle. CDR3 region: CSVDWGRDTEAFF. CDR3 DNA sequence: TGCAGCGTTGACTGGGGGCGCGACACTGAAGCTTTCTTT.

The DNA of the CDR3 is TGCGCCAGCCGGGACACTGGCTTGGAGCAGTACTTC. It is translated as CASRDTGLEQYF. The V gene is TRBV10-2, the J gene TRBJ2-7, with D perhaps matching TRBD1 (6 bases). Germline CDR1 WSHSY, CDR2 SAAADI. The CDR3 consists of 12 residues. Deletions cut 8 bases from V and 7 bases from J, with 15 bases between.

The rearrangement links TRBV6-6 to TRBJ2-7, with 10 bases aligning to TRBD2. The V segment lost 6 bases and the J segment 5 bases; nucleotides outside the gene matches: 10. In germline, CDR1 is MNHNY, CDR2 SVGAGI (reference sequence). The CDR3 length is 15 residues. As DNA, the CDR3 is TGTGCCAGCAGCCTCGGGACTAGCGAAATCCACGAGCAGTACTTC. Amino acids: CASSLGTSEIHEQYF.

The J gene is TRBJ2-4, the V gene TRBV5-4, with D tentatively TRBD2 (5 bases). The germline V gene encodes CDR1 SGHNT and CDR2 YYREEE (reference sequence). This CDR3 is built from 16 residues. Trimming cost V 0 bases and J 0 bases, with 10 bases left between them. The CDR3 region has the DNA TGTGCCAGCAGCTTGGGAGCGGCTGAAGCCAAAAACATTCAGTACTTC. This codes for CASSLGAAEAKNIQYF.

The chain links TRBV29-1 to TRBJ2-5; TRBD2 matches 13 bases. There are 14 residues in the CDR3. Germline-derived CDR1 and CDR2 are SQVTM and ANQGSEA. Losses at the gene ends were 6 bases for V and 2 bases for J; bases not matched to a gene: 3. CDR3 residues: CSVRTSGGQETQYF. The CDR3 region has the DNA TGCAGCGTACGGACTAGCGGGGGACAAGAGACCCAGTACTTC.

The gene calls are TRBV14 and TRBJ2-3; no reliable D call. The CDR3 contains 14 residues. V shed 4 bases and J shed 2 bases, with 10 bases lying between them. Germline V gene data show CDR1 as SGHDN and CDR2 as FVKESK. CDR3 in amino acids: CASSLGRHTDTQYF. For the CDR3, the DNA is TGTGCCAGCAGCCTAGGACGCCACACAGATACGCAGTATTTT.

The count of this clone is one. This sequence joins TRBV27 and TRBJ1-1; the D is unclear. Per germline, CDR1 MNHEY and CDR2 SMNVEV (reference sequence). The CDR3 totals 14 residues. With 3 bases removed from V and 5 bases from J, the gap between germline ends came to 13 bases. The CDR3 sequence is CASSLKGGETEAFF. CDR3 DNA sequence: TGTGCCAGCAGTTTGAAGGGTGGTGAGACTGAAGCTTTCTTT.

The J gene is TRBJ1-5, the V gene TRBV6-6; no definite D call. The ends were cut back, 0 bases at V and 1 base at J, with 10 bases in the middle. This CDR3 region has 16 residues. Germline CDR1 reads MNHNY; CDR2 reads SVGAGI (reference sequence). CDR3 sequence reads: CASSYSSLVSNQPQHF. For the CDR3, the DNA is TGTGCCAGCAGTTACTCATCTTTGGTCAGCAATCAGCCCCAGCATTTT.

The chain uses TRBV29-1 and TRBJ1-2; 8 bases map to TRBD1. In germline, CDR1 is SQVTM, CDR2 ANQGSEA. V dropped 3 bases and J dropped 4; count of bases not matched to a gene: 7. The CDR3 consists of 14 residues. CDR3 DNA sequence: TGCAGCGTTGAGCATAACAGGGGGGGCTATGGCTACACCTTC. Protein: CSVEHNRGGYGYTF.

This chain connects TRBV11-1 to TRBJ1-1; no definite D call. This CDR3 is built from 13 residues. V was clipped by 4 bases and J by 2 bases, with 8 bases between them. Germline V gene data show CDR1 as SGHAT and CDR2 as FQDESV (reference sequence). CDR3 in amino acids: CASSYQPNTEAFF. The CDR3 DNA follows: TGTGCCAGCAGCTACCAACCAAACACTGAAGCTTTCTTT.

The V call is TRBV6-5, the J call TRBJ2-3, with D maybe TRBD2 (5 bases). Germline assignment: CDR1 MNHEY and CDR2 SVGAGI. V dropped 6 bases and J dropped 4 bases, with 17 bases sitting between them. The CDR3 is 15 residues long. CDR3 in amino acids: CASSQTGIFADTQYF. CDR3 DNA sequence: TGTGCCAGCAGCCAGACGGGAATTTTTGCAGATACGCAGTATTTT.

The chain is built from TRBV6-5 and TRBJ1-2; unclear D gene. V lost 3 bases to trimming and J lost 8 bases, with 13 bases between them. This CDR3 contains 13 residues. CDR1 MNHEY and CDR2 SVGAGI come from the germline V gene. CDR3 nucleotides: TGTGCCAGCAGTTATGATCCAACTCGCGGCTACACCTTC. This sequence encodes CASSYDPTRGYTF.

The rearrangement links TRBV5-1 to TRBJ2-3; tentative D call: TRBD1 (5 bases). The CDR3 has 14 amino acids. Trimming removed 0 bases at V and 0 bases at J, with 5 bases between. Germline CDR1 and CDR2: SGHRS and YFSETQ. The CDR3 region has the DNA TGCGCCAGCAGCTTGGACAGGAGCACAGATACGCAGTATTTT. This gives the protein CASSLDRSTDTQYF.

The V gene is TRBV5-1, the J gene TRBJ1-3, with D possibly TRBD1 on 6 matching bases. Trimming removed 2 bases from V and 0 bases from J, with 15 bases in between. This CDR3 is built from 17 residues. Germline loops: CDR1 SGHRS, CDR2 YFSETQ. The chain's CDR3 is CASSLHGQPYSGNTIYF. CDR3 bases: TGCGCCAGCAGCTTACACGGACAGCCCTACTCTGGAAACACCATATATTTT.

This clone is a singleton in its sample. The chain combines TRBV5-1 with TRBJ1-2, with 8 bases that match TRBD1. Germline CDR1 is SGHRS and CDR2 is YFSETQ. With 4 bases clipped from V and 8 bases from J, the junction kept 7 bases outside the gene matches. The CDR3 spans 13 residues. CDR3 bases: TGCGCCAGCAGCCCAGGGGGCGCCGGGGGCTACACCTTC. Protein sequence: CASSPGGAGGYTF.

CDR3: CASSRRDSGANVLTF. CDR3 bases: TGTGCCAGCAGCCGCAGGGACTCTGGGGCCAACGTCCTGACTTTC. The chain employs TRBV6-1 and TRBJ2-6; the D gene is possibly TRBD1 (5 bases). Germline CDR1 MNHNS, CDR2 SASEGT. The V and J ends lost 6 bases and 0 bases respectively, with 9 bases between them. The CDR3 has 15 residues.